This T cell receptor (beta chain) was captured in a study of hypomethylating agent response in myelodysplastic syndrome. Study in general: Of patients, about 75% of the 11 got azacitidine and 3 of 11 decitabine.

As originally analysed: Of more than 150,000 unique clonotypes, roughly 1.7% were previously reported viral-epitope-specific in VDJdb. TCRdb's table, derived via immunoSEQ multiplex PCR, lists solely in-frame clones and lacks some. V, J and clone size reflect that table, while D and trimming were determined from the DNA. The sample carries some 5,000 clones, around four fifths recorded once. A note on this clone: The antigen is undetermined.

Study-wide points: Lack of age-matching between healthy donors and MDS patients could bias comparison. Whether shared GLIPH2 clusters recognize novel MDS antigens was not confirmed.

Per the germline V gene, CDR1 is SGHVS and CDR2 is FQNEAQ. The CDR3 extends over 15 amino acids. V was pared by 5 bases and J by 8 bases, with 14 bases of the junction left unmatched. Source: bone marrow, taken before or after starting hypomethylating agent treatment for myelodysplastic syndrome (not recorded which). The source of this sequence is a human donor with myelodysplastic syndrome. The chain employs TRBV7-8 and TRBJ2-7; 8 bases fit TRBD2. The CDR3 nucleotides read TGTGCCAGCAGCAACCAAGCGGGGGAAATCTTCCAGCAGTACTTC. The encoded protein is CASSNQAGEIFQQYF.